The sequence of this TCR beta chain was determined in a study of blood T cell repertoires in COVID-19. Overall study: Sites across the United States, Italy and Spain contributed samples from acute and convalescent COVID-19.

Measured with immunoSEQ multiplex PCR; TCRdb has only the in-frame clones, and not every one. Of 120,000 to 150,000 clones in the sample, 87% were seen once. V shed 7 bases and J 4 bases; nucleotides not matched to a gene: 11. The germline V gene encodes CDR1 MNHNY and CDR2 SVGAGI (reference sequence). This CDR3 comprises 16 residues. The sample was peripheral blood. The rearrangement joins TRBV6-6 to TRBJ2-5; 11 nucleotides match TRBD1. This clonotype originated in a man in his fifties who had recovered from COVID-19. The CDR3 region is CASTYDGTGGGETQYF. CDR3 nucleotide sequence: TGTGCCAGCACCTACGACGGGACAGGGGGGGGAGAGACCCAGTACTTC.